This passage covers 21 T cell receptor beta chains from one sample sequenced in a study of early T cells in non-severe SARS-CoV-2 infection. TCRdb re-analysed the 5' RACE reads in MiXCR, keeping a single row per CDR3 protein. The sample lists about 30,000 distinct CDR3 sequences; less than 6.5% were seen once. Material for sequencing was whole blood. The receptors originated from an adult who was a healthcare worker with PCR-confirmed SARS-CoV-2 infection or an uninfected control (not recorded which).

This clonotype was seen many times. V gene TRBV7-8 combines with J gene TRBJ2-7; 9 bases map to TRBD1. The germline V gene has CDR1 SGHVS and CDR2 FQNEAQ. The CDR3 length is 19 residues. V shed 7 bases, J shed 1 base, and the junction held 20 bases outside the gene matches. The CDR3 loop reads CASIGPWALRGQGSYEQYF. The CDR3 region has the DNA TGTGCCAGCATCGGACCCTGGGCCCTTCGAGGACAGGGGTCCTACGAGCAGTACTTC. Full variable domain (remainder filled in from reference TRBV7-8 and TRBJ2-7): GAGVSQSPRYKVAKRGQDVALRCDPISGHVSLFWYQQALGQGPEFLTYFQNEAQLDKSGLPSDRFFAERPEGSVSTLKIQRTQQEDSAVYLCASIGPWALRGQGSYEQYFGPGTRLTVT.

This chain's CDR3 is CASRLSGLYEQYF. The CDR3 DNA is TGTGCCAGCAGATTATCCGGCCTCTACGAGCAGTACTTC. V and J are TRBV7-2 and TRBJ2-7; D remains ambiguous. V shed 6 bases and J shed 3 bases, with 12 bases lying between them. This CDR3 region has 13 residues. Germline V CDR1 and CDR2: SGHTA, FQGNSA.

CDR3 nucleotides: TGTGCCAGCAGTTACTCCGATGCAACTAATGAAAAACTGTTTTTT. Its translation: CASSYSDATNEKLFF. The V gene is TRBV6-6, the J gene TRBJ1-4; D ambiguous. Germline V gives CDR1 MNHNY, CDR2 SVGAGI (reference sequence). This CDR3 spans 15 amino acids. V was trimmed by 0 bases and J by 0 bases, leaving 5 bases between them.

This clonotype was counted many times. This chain joins TRBV11-2 and TRBJ2-2; unclear D gene. Trimming stripped 2 bases from V and 1 base from J, with 8 bases between. In germline, CDR1 is SGHAT, CDR2 FQNNGV. This CDR3 is built from 15 residues. The CDR3 region is CASSLFGRNTGELFF. CDR3 coding DNA: TGTGCCAGCAGCTTATTTGGCCGGAACACCGGGGAGCTGTTTTTT.

This clonotype was picked up many times. The chain recombines TRBV7-2 with TRBJ2-7, with 7 positions matching TRBD1. Germline trimming cut 6 bases from V and 0 bases from J; bases unmatched to any gene: 8. Germline V gene data show CDR1 as SGHTA and CDR2 as FQGNSA. The CDR3 length is 15 residues. The CDR3 protein is CASRRDSTSSYEQYF. DNA of the CDR3: TGTGCCAGCAGAAGGGACAGCACGAGCTCCTACGAGCAGTACTTC.

This clonotype was detected ten times or more. The CDR3 DNA reads as TGTGCCAGCAGCTCCTCTGGGGGTGCGCACTTGTTTGAGACCCAGTACTTC. Encoded protein: CASSSSGGAHLFETQYF. The rearrangement uses TRBV7-6 and TRBJ2-5; D assignment may be TRBD1 or TRBD2 (5 bases each). The CDR3 consists of 17 residues. Looked up from germline, CDR1 is SGHVS and CDR2 is FNYEAQ. Trimming stripped 4 bases from V and 5 bases from J, with 23 bases between.

This clonotype was counted only a few times. J is TRBJ2-7 and V is TRBV7-2; 9 bases align to TRBD2. Germline lookup yields CDR1 SGHTA and CDR2 FQGNSA. J gave up 3 bases and V 3 bases, and 15 bases lay outside the gene matches. The CDR3 spans 18 residues. The CDR3 loop reads CASSFRAGGFGAHYEQYF. CDR3 bases: TGTGCCAGCAGCTTCCGAGCGGGAGGTTTCGGGGCCCACTACGAGCAGTACTTC.

Details on this clonotype: An end of the junction does not agree with germline; a read error may underlie this. This chain uses TRBV10-3 with TRBJ2-4, with 7 bases aligning to TRBD1. Germline V gives CDR1 ENHRY, CDR2 SYGVKD. The CDR3 totals 16 residues. This CDR3 is CGISEAARQGRNIQYF. The CDR3 DNA is TGTGGCATCAGTGAGGCGGCTAGACAGGGAAGAAACATTCAGTACTTC.

This clonotype is medium-sized within its sample. The J gene is TRBJ1-3, the V gene TRBV9, with a weak D call TRBD1 (6 bases). Trimming left V 6 bases short and J 0 bases short, with 13 bases between. This CDR3 is 15 amino acids long. Germline V lookup: CDR1 SGDLS, CDR2 YYNGEE. The CDR3 loop is CASKGQGISGNTIYF. Written as DNA, the CDR3 is TGTGCCAGCAAAGGGCAGGGGATCTCTGGAAACACCATATATTTT.

The table lists this clonotype with a few counts. The chain has TRBV6-2 or TRBV6-3 and TRBJ2-1, with 10 bases lining up with TRBD2. Trimming cost V 0 bases and J 3 bases; bases outside gene matches: 5. CDR1 and CDR2 from the germline V gene are MNHEY and SVGEGT. This CDR3 contains 17 residues. CDR3 nucleotide sequence: TGTGCCAGCAGTTACTCGGGTCTAGCGGGAGTCTACAATGAGCAGTTCTTC. Encoded protein: CASSYSGLAGVYNEQFF.

This clonotype was picked up many times. The chain uses TRBV18 and TRBJ2-7, with TRBD2 matching over 12 bases. CDR3 length: 15 amino acids. V was pared by 3 bases and J by 5 bases, with 5 bases of the junction left unmatched. In germline, CDR1 is KGHSH, CDR2 LQKENI. The CDR3 loop is CASSPMGLAGHEQYF. The CDR3 nucleotides read TGTGCCAGCTCACCCATGGGACTAGCGGGCCACGAGCAGTACTTC. Complete variable domain (other parts from reference TRBV18 and TRBJ2-7): NAGVMQNPRHLVRRRGQEARLRCSPMKGHSHVYWYRQLPEEGLKFMVYLQKENIIDESGMPKERFSAEFPKEGPSILRIQQVVRGDSAAYFCASSPMGLAGHEQYFGPGTRLTVT.

The chain couples TRBV4-1 to TRBJ2-7; 9 bases agree with TRBD1. CDR3 length equals 15 residues. J was trimmed by 3 bases and V by 6 bases; bases with no gene match: 9. Germline V gene lookup returns CDR1 MGHRA and CDR2 YSYEKL. CDR3 nucleotides: TGCGCCAGCAGTCAGACAGGGGGTGAAATCTACGAGCAGTACTTC. Translation gives CASSQTGGEIYEQYF.

This chain connects TRBV7-2 to TRBJ2-3; 12 bases fit TRBD1. The CDR3 has 15 amino acids. Trimming took 6 bases from V and 6 from J; bases not matched to a gene: 7. Germline V gives CDR1 SGHTA, CDR2 FQGNSA. CDR3 loop: CASSRDRGLADTQYF. CDR3 nucleotides: TGTGCCAGCAGTCGGGACAGGGGGCTGGCGGATACGCAGTATTTT.

This clonotype has at least ten counts. The V and J genes are TRBV7-9 and TRBJ2-2, with a weak D call TRBD2 (6 bases). From germline, CDR1 is SEHNR and CDR2 FQNEAQ (reference sequence). This CDR3 spans 16 amino acids. V was pared by 5 bases and J by 0 bases, with 13 bases between. CDR3 amino acids: CASSRKGLANTGELFF. The CDR3 DNA is TGTGCCAGCAGCAGAAAGGGACTCGCGAACACCGGGGAGCTGTTTTTT.

The table lists this clonotype with many counts. The chain links TRBV6-5 to TRBJ1-3; D is undetermined. CDR1 MNHEY and CDR2 SVGAGI come from the germline V gene. The CDR3 is 14 amino acids. V lost 5 bases to trimming and J lost 1 base, with 9 bases between them. The CDR3 protein is CASSPSGSGNTIYF. The CDR3, as DNA: TGTGCCAGCAGTCCGAGTGGGTCTGGAAACACCATATATTTT.

This clonotype was seen at least ten times. The rearrangement links TRBV7-9 to TRBJ1-4; 12 nucleotides line up with TRBD1. The CDR3 contains 20 residues. Germline V gene sequence: CDR1 SEHNR, CDR2 FQNEAQ (reference sequence). V was pared by 7 bases and J by 0 bases, with 15 bases of the junction left unmatched. The CDR3 DNA reads TGTGCCAGCAACCTACCGGGACAGGGGGCCTGGTTTGCAACTAATGAAAAACTGTTTTTT. As protein: CASNLPGQGAWFATNEKLFF.

This clonotype was recorded many times. The gene calls are TRBV7-2 and TRBJ1-6; 7 nucleotides align to TRBD1. The germline V gene has CDR1 SGHTA and CDR2 FQGNSA. The CDR3 loop spans 15 amino acids. Germline trimming cut 5 bases from V and 9 bases from J; bases unmatched to any gene: 10. CDR3 nucleotide sequence: TGTGCCAGCAGCCTGGGAGGGGGCGACAGTTCACCCCTCCACTTT. Translating gives CASSLGGGDSSPLHF.

J is TRBJ2-2 and V is TRBV15; 8 bases match TRBD2. This CDR3 has 15 residues. Looked up from germline, CDR1 is LNHNV and CDR2 is YYDKDF (reference sequence). V lost 3 bases and J lost 7; bases outside the gene matches: 7. CDR3 loop: CATSRGILADGELFF. The CDR3 coding sequence is TGTGCCACCAGCAGGGGCATACTAGCGGACGGGGAGCTGTTTTTT.

This clonotype was counted many times. The J gene is TRBJ2-2, the V gene TRBV7-3; D may be TRBD2 (5 bases). The length of the CDR3 is 16 residues. Germline V lookup: CDR1 SGHTA, CDR2 FQGTGA. Trimming removed 1 base from V and 2 bases from J, with 11 bases in between. The CDR3 spells CASSLSGLLNTGELFF. The CDR3 DNA follows: TGTGCCAGCAGCTTAAGTGGACTTTTAAACACCGGGGAGCTGTTTTTT.

Sample share makes this clonotype medium-sized. This sequence joins TRBV6-4 and TRBJ2-2, with 9 bases identical to TRBD2. This CDR3 region has 15 residues. The V gene's germline CDR1 is MRHNA and CDR2 SNTAGT. Trimming cost V 0 bases and J 4 bases; bases outside gene matches: 0. The CDR3 DNA follows: TGTGCCAGCAGTGACTCTAGCGGGAGCACCGGGGAGCTGTTTTTT. This gives the protein CASSDSSGSTGELFF.

This clonotype was recorded many times. The V and J genes are TRBV11-3 and TRBJ2-2; D uncertain. The CDR3 runs to 13 residues. The V gene lost 2 bases and the J gene lost 5 bases, with 6 bases spanning the gap. The germline CDR1 and CDR2 sequences are SGHNT and YENEEA. For the CDR3, the DNA is TGTGCCAGCAGCTTACGGCCAACCGGGGAGCTGTTTTTT. It specifies CASSLRPTGELFF. Based on the CDR3 plus reference TRBV11-3 and TRBJ2-2, the full variable domain is EAGVVQSPRYKIIEKKQPVAFWCNPISGHNTLYWYLQNLGQGPELLIRYENEEAVDDSQLPKDRFSAERLKGVDSTLKIQPAELGDSAVYLCASSLRPTGELFFGEGSRLTVL.